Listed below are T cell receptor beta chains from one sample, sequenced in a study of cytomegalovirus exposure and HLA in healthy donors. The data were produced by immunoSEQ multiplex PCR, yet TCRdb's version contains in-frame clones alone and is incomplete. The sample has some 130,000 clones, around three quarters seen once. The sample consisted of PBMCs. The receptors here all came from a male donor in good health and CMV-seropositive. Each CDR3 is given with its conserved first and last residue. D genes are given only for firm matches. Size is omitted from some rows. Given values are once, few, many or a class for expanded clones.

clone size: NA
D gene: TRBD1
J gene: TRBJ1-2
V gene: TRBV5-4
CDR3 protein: CASSPGQLNYGYTF
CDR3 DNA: TGTGCCAGCAGCCCGGGACAGCTTAACTATGGCTACACCTTC

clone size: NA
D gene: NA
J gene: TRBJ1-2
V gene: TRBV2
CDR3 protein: CASSEMRGGGYTF
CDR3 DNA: TGTGCCAGCAGTGAAATGAGGGGGGGAGGCTACACCTTC

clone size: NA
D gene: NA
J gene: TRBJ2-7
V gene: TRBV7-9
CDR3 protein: CASSSDTYEQYF
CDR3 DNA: TGTGCCAGCAGCTCAGATACCTACGAGCAGTACTTC

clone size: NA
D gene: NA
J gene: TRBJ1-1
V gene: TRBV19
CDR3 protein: CASSFFEREAFF
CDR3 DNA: TGTGCCAGTAGTTTCTTCGAACGGGAAGCTTTCTTT

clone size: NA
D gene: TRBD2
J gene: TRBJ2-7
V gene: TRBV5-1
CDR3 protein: CASSLAGLAGEEYF
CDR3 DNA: TGCGCCAGCAGCTTGGCGGGACTAGCGGGAGAAGAGTACTTC

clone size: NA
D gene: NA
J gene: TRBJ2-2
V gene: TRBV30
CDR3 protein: CAWMGDRPLIANTGELFF
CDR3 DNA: TGTGCCTGGATGGGAGACAGGCCCTTGATTGCGAACACCGGGGAGCTGTTTTTT

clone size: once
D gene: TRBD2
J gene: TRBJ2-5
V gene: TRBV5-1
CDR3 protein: CASKPLAGYTQYF
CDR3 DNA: TGCGCCAGCAAACCCTTAGCGGGATACACCCAGTACTTC

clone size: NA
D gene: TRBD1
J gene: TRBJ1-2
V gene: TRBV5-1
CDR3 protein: CASSLVAGGNYGYTF
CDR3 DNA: TGCGCCAGCAGCTTGGTGGCAGGGGGCAACTATGGCTACACCTTC

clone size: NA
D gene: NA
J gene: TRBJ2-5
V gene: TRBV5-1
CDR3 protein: CASSLGGLETQYF
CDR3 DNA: TGCGCCAGCAGCTTAGGAGGGCTTGAGACCCAGTACTTC

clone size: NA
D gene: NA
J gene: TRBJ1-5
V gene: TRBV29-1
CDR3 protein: CSVGTGFDQPQHF
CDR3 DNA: TGCAGCGTTGGAACCGGGTTCGATCAGCCCCAGCATTTT

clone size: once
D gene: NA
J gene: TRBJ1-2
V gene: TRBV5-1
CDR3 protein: CASSLGGRGGYGYTF
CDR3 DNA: TGCGCCAGCAGCTTGGGCGGACGGGGGGGATATGGCTACACCTTC

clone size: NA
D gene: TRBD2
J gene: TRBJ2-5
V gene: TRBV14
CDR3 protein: CASSPTGGVNGAQYF
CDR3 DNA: TGTGCCAGCAGCCCCACCGGGGGGGTCAACGGGGCCCAGTACTTC

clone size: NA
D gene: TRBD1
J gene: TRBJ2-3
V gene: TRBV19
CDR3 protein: CASRDRPSSTDTQYF
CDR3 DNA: TGTGCCAGCAGGGACAGACCTTCTAGCACAGATACGCAGTATTTT

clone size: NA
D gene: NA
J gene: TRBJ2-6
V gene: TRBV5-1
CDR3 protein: CASRFSGANVLTF
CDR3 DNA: TGCGCCAGTCGTTTCTCTGGGGCCAACGTCCTGACTTTC

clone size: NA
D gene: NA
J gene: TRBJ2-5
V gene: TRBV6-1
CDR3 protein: CASTIRGASETQYF
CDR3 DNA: TGTGCCAGCACGATCAGGGGCGCGTCGGAGACCCAGTACTTC

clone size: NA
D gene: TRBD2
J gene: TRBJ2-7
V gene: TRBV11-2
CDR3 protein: CASSQAGSYEQYF
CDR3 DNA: TGTGCCAGCAGCCAAGCGGGGTCTTACGAGCAGTACTTC

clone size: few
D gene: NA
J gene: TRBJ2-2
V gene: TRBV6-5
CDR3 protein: CASSYSRDTNTGELFF
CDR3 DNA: TGTGCCAGCAGTTACTCCCGGGACACGAACACCGGGGAGCTGTTTTTT

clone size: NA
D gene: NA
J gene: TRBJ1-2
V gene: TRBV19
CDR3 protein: CASNEEGYYGYTF
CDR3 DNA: TGTGCCAGTAACGAGGAGGGTTACTATGGCTACACCTTC

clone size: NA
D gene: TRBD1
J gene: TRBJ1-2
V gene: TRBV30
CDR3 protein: CAWQLRTGLNYGYTF
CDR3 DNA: TGTGCCTGGCAACTACGGACAGGACTTAACTATGGCTACACCTTC

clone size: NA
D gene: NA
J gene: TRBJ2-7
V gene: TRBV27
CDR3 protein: CASSRGGSYEQYF
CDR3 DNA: TGTGCCAGCAGTAGGGGGGGTTCCTACGAGCAGTACTTC

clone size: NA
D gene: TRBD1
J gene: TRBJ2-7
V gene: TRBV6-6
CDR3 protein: CASSSRQGDEQYF
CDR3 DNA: TGTGCCAGCAGTTCGAGACAGGGCGACGAGCAGTACTTC

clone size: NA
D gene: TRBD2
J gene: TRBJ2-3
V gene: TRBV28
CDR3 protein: CASTIESSGRVSDTQYF
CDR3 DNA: TGTGCCAGCACAATCGAATCTAGCGGGAGGGTATCCGATACGCAGTATTTT

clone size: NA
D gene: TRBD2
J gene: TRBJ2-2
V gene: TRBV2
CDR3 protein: CASSGTSGTSGELFF
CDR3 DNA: TGTGCCAGCAGCGGGACTAGCGGGACATCCGGGGAGCTGTTTTTT

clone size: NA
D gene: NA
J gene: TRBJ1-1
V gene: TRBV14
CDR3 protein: CASTPGGGTEAFF
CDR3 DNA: TGTGCCAGCACCCCTGGTGGAGGCACTGAAGCTTTCTTT

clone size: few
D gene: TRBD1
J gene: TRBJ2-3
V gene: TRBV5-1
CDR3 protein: CASRLQGASTDTQYF
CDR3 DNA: TGCGCCAGCAGGTTACAGGGGGCTAGCACAGATACGCAGTATTTT

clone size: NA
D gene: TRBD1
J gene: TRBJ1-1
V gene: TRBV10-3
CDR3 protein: CAISEFSPYWDRNAPGNTEAFF
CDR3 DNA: TGTGCCATCAGTGAGTTTTCCCCCTATTGGGACAGGAACGCCCCTGGGAACACTGAAGCTTTCTTT

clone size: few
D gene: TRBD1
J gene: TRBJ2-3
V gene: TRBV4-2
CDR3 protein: CASSQDGTATDTQYF
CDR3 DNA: TGTGCCAGCAGCCAAGATGGGACAGCCACAGATACGCAGTATTTT

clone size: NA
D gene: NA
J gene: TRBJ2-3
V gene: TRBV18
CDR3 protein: CASSPSVTDTQYF
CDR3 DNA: TGTGCCAGCTCACCAAGCGTTACAGATACGCAGTATTTT

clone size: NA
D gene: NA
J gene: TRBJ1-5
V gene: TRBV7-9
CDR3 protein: CASSLGTGGGRNQPQHF
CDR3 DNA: TGTGCCAGCAGCTTAGGGACGGGAGGAGGCCGCAATCAGCCCCAGCATTTT

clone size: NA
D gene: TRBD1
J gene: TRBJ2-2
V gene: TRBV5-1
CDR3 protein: CASSPLAGGGGELFF
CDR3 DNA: TGCGCCAGCAGCCCACTAGCAGGGGGCGGCGGGGAGCTGTTTTTT

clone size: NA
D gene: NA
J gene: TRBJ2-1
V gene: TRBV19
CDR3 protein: CASKEGVGYEQFF
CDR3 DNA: TGTGCCAGTAAGGAGGGTGTCGGCTATGAGCAGTTCTTC

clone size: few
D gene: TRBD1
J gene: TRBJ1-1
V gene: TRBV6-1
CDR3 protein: CATQGQANTEAFF
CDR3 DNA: TGTGCCACCCAGGGACAGGCAAACACTGAAGCTTTCTTT

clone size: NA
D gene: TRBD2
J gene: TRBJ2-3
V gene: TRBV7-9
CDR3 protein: CASSLVGGANTQYF
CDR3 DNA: TGTGCCAGCAGCTTAGTCGGGGGGGCTAATACGCAGTATTTT

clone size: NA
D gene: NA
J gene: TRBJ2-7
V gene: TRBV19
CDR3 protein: CASRNSGSYEQYF
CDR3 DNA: TGTGCCAGTAGGAATAGCGGCTCCTACGAGCAGTACTTC

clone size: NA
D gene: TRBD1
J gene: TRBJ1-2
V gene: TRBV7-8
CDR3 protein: CASSLGGQGEGYTF
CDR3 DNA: TGTGCCAGCAGCTTAGGAGGACAGGGTGAGGGCTACACCTTC

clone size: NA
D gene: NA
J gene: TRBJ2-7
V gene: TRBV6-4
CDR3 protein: CASSRERAGPYEQYF
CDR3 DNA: TGTGCCAGCAGTCGTGAGCGGGCCGGACCCTACGAGCAGTACTTC

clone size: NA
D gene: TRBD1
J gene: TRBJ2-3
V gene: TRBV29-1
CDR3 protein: CSVEVLGQGVSDTQYF
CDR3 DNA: TGCAGCGTTGAAGTGCTCGGGCAGGGGGTATCAGATACGCAGTATTTT

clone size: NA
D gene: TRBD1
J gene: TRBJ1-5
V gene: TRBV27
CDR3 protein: CASSPGTGISNQPQHF
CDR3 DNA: TGTGCCAGCAGCCCCGGGACAGGGATTAGCAATCAGCCCCAGCATTTT

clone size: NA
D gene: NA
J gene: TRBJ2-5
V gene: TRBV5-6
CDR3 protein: CASSSGSWFGLETQYF
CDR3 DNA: TGTGCCAGCAGCTCCGGGTCGTGGTTTGGGTTGGAGACCCAGTACTTC

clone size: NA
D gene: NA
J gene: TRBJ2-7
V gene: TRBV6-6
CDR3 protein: CASSYGQSEQYF
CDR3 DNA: TGTGCCAGCAGTTACGGACAGTCCGAGCAGTACTTC

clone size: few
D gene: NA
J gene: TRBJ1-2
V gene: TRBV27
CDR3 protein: CASLEVGAGGGYTF
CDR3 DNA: TGTGCCAGCCTCGAGGTTGGCGCCGGGGGTGGCTACACCTTC

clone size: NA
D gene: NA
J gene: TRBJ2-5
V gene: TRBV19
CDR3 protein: CASSIVAWAETQYF
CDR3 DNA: TGTGCCAGTAGTATTGTTGCTTGGGCAGAGACCCAGTACTTC

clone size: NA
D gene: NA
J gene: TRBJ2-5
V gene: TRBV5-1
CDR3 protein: CASSLRAGLYEETQYF
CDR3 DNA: TGCGCCAGCAGCTTGCGGGCGGGCCTGTACGAAGAGACCCAGTACTTC

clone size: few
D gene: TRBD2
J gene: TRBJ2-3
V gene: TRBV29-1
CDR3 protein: CSGVLAGPSTDTQYF
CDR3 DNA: TGCAGCGGTGTTCTAGCGGGTCCAAGCACAGATACGCAGTATTTT

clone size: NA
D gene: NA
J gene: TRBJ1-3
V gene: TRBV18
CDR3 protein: CASSPTAGSSGNTIYF
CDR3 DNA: TGTGCCAGCTCACCAACCGCCGGGAGCTCTGGAAACACCATATATTTT

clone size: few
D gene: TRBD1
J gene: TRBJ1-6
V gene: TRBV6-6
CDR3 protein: CASSYSGQANSPLHF
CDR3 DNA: TGTGCCAGCAGTTACTCGGGACAGGCAAATTCACCCCTCCACTTT

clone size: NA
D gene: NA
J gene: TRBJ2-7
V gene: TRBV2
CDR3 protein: CASSVNRVGYEQYF
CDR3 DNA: TGTGCCAGCAGTGTTAACAGGGTTGGCTACGAGCAGTACTTC

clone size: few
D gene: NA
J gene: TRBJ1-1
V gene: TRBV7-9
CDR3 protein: CASSLFWGQNTEAFF
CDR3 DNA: TGTGCCAGCAGCTTATTCTGGGGCCAGAACACTGAAGCTTTCTTT

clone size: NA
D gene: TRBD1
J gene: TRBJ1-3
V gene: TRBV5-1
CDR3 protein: CASRQGASSGNTIYF
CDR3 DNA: TGCGCCAGCCGACAGGGGGCAAGCTCTGGAAACACCATATATTTT

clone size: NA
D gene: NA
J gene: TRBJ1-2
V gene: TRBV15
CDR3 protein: CATSPQGRGYTF
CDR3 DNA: TGTGCCACCAGCCCCCAGGGGCGAGGCTACACCTTC

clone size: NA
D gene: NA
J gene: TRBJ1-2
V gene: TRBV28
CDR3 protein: CASSPPGTNCGYTF
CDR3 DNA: TGTGCCAGCAGCCCCCCTGGGACTAACTGTGGCTACACCTTC

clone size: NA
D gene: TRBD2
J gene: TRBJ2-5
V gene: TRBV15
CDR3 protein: CATSRGTSGGDVQETQYF
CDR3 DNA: TGTGCCACCAGCAGGGGGACTAGCGGAGGAGACGTCCAAGAGACCCAGTACTTC

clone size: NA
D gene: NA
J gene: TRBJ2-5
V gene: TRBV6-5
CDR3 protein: CASSNGWAQYF
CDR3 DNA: TGTGCCAGCAGCAACGGGTGGGCCCAGTACTTC